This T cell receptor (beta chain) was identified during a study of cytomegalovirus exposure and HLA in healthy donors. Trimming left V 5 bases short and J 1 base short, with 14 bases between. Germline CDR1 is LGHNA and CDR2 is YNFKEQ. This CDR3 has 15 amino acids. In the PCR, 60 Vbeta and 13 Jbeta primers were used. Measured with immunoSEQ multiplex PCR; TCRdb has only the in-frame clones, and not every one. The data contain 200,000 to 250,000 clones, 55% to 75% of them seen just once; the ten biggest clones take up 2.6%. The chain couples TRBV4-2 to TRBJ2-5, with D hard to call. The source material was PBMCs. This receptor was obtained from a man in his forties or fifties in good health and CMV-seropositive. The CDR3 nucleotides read TGTGCCAGCAGCGATGGATCGACTCTCCAAGAGACCCAGTACTTC. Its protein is CASSDGSTLQETQYF.